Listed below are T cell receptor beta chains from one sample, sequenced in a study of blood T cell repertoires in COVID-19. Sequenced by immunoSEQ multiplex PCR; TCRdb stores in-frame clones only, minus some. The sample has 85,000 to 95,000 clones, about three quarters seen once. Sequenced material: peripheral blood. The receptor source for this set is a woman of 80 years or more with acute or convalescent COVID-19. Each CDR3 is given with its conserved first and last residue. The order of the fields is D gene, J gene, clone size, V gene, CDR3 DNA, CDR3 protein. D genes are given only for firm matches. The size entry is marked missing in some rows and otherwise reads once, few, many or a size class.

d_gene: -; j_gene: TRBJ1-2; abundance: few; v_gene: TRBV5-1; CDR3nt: TGCGCCAGCAGCTTGGACAGCTATGGCTACACCTTC; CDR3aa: CASSLDSYGYTF
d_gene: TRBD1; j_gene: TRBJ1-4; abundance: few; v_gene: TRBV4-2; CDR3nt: TGTGCCAGCAGCCGAAACCCGGGACAGACGAATGAAAAACTGTTTTTT; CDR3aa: CASSRNPGQTNEKLFF
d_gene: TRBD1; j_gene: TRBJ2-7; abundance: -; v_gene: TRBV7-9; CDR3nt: TGTGCCAGCAGCCCGCAGGGGGCCGAGGGGAACGAGCAGTACTTC; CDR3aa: CASSPQGAEGNEQYF
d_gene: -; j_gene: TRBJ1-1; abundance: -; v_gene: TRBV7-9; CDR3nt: TGTGCCAGCAGCTTAGGCTCCCGGGAAGCTTTCTTT; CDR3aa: CASSLGSREAFF
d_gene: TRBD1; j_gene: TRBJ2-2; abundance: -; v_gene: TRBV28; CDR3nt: TGTGCCAGCAGTTTACTGAGGACAGGGAACACCGGGGAGCTGTTTTTT; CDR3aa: CASSLLRTGNTGELFF
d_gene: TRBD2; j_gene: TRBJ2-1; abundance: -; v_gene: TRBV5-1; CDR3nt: TGCGCCAGCAGCTCCGGACTAGCGGGGGGGTACAGTGAGCAGTTCTTC; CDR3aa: CASSSGLAGGYSEQFF
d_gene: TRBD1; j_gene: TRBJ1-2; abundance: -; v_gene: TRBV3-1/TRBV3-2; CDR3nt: TGTGCCAGCAGCCAAGATTGGACAGGGACTAACTATGGCTACACCTTC; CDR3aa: CASSQDWTGTNYGYTF
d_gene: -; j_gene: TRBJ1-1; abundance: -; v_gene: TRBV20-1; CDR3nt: TGCAGTGCTAGTCAGGCAGGCCAAAACACTGAAGCTTTCTTT; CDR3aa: CSASQAGQNTEAFF
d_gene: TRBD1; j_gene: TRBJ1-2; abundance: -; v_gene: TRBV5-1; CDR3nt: TGCGCCAGCAACCCTGGGACAGGGGACCTCTACACCTTC; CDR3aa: CASNPGTGDLYTF
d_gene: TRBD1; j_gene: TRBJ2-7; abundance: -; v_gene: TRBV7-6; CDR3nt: TGTGCCAGCAGCTTAGAACCGGGACAGGGTGGCTACGAGCAGTACTTC; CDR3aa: CASSLEPGQGGYEQYF
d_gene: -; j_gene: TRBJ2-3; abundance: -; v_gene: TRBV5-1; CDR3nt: TGCGCCAGCAGGACGACAGGCGGCACAGATACGCAGTATTTT; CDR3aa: CASRTTGGTDTQYF
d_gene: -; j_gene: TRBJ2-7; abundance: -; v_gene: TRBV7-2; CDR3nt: TGTGCCAGCAGCTTATCCAGGGTCTCCTACGAGCAGTACTTC; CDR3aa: CASSLSRVSYEQYF
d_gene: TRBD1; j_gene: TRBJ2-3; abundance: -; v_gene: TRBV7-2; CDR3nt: TGTGCCAGCAGGACCGGGACAGGGAGCACAGATACGCAGTATTTT; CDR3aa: CASRTGTGSTDTQYF
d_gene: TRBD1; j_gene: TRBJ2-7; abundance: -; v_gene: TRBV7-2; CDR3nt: TGTGCCAGCAGCTTTAGGGACAGCTACGAGCAGTACTTC; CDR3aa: CASSFRDSYEQYF
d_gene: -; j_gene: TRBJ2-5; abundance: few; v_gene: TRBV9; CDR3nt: TGTGCCAGCAGCGCTCGATCGGGGTCCCAAGAGACCCAGTACTTC; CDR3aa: CASSARSGSQETQYF
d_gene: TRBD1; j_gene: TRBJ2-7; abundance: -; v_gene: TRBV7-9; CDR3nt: TGTGCCAGCAGCTTCAGACAGGGCACCTACGAGCAGTACTTC; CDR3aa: CASSFRQGTYEQYF
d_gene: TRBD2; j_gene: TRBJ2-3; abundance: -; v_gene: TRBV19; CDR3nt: TGTGCAACGAGGGGACTAGCGTACACAGATACGCAGTATTTT; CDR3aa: CATRGLAYTDTQYF
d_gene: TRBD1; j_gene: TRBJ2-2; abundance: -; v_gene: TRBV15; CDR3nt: TGTGCCACCAGCACTCTCCCAGGGGGGAACACCGGGGAGCTGTTTTTT; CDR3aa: CATSTLPGGNTGELFF
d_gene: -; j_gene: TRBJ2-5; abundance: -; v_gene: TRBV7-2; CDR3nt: TGTGCCAGCAGCTTAGACCTAGGAGAAGAGACCCAGTACTTC; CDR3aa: CASSLDLGEETQYF
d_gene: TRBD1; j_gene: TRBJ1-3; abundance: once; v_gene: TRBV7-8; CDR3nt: TGTGCCAGCAGCTTAAAAAGGCAGGGGGCTGGAAACACCATATATTTT; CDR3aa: CASSLKRQGAGNTIYF
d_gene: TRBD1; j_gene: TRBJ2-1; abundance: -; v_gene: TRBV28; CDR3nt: TGTGCCAGCAGTCGGGCCCCGGGACAGGGGGTCAATGAGCAGTTCTTC; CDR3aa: CASSRAPGQGVNEQFF
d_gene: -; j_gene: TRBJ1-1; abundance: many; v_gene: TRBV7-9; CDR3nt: TGTGCCAGCAGCTTGGACATGAACACTGAAGCTTTCTTT; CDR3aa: CASSLDMNTEAFF
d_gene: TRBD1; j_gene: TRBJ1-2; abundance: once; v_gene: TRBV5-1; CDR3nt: TGCGCCAGCAGCGTGACAGGGGCGGGGGGCTACACCTTC; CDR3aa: CASSVTGAGGYTF
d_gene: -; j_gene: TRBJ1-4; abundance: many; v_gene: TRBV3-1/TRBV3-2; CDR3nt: TGTGCCAGCACCCTATCGACGGGGTGGAATGAAAAACTGTTTTTT; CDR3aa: CASTLSTGWNEKLFF
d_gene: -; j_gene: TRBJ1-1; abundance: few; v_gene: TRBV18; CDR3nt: TGTGCCAGCTCACCATTTGGAGGGGTGGAAGACACTGAAGCTTTCTTT; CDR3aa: CASSPFGGVEDTEAFF
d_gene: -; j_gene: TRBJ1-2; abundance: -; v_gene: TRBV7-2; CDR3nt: TGTGCCAGCAGCTCCAGCGGGAACTATGGCTACACCTTC; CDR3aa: CASSSSGNYGYTF
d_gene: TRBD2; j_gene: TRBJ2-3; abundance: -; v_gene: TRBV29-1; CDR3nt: TGCAGCGTTGCCCTGCGCGGGGGTGCTGGAGATACGCAGTATTTT; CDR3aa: CSVALRGGAGDTQYF
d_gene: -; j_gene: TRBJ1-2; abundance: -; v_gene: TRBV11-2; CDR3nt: TGTGCCAGCAGCTCCGGCGGGGAAGGAGGCTACACCTTC; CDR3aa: CASSSGGEGGYTF
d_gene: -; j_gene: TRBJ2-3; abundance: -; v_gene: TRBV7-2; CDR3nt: TGTGCCAGCAGCTTAGATTCCAGCGGCACAGATACGCAGTATTTT; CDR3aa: CASSLDSSGTDTQYF
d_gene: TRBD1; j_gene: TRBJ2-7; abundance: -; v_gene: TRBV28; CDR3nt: TGTGCCAGCAGTTCCATCGGACAGGGTCGACCCTACGAGCAGTACTTC; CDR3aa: CASSSIGQGRPYEQYF
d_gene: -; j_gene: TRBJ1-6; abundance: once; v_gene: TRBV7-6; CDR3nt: TGTGCCAGCGGAAGTTTATCCGGGTATAATTCACCCCTCCACTTT; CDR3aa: CASGSLSGYNSPLHF
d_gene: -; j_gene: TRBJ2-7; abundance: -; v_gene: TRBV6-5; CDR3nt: TGTGCCAGCAGTCTAAGAGGTTTGAACGAGCAGTACTTC; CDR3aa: CASSLRGLNEQYF
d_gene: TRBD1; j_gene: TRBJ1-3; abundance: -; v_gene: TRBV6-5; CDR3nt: TGTGCCAGCAGTTACTCGAGAGGGGGCGCAAACACCATATATTTT; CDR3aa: CASSYSRGGANTIYF
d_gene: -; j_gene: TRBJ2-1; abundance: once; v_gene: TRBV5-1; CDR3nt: TGCGCCAGCAGGAGAGGAGGCAGATACAATGAGCAGTTCTTC; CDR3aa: CASRRGGRYNEQFF
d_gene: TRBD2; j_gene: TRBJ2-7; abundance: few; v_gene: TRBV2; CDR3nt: TGTGCCAGCAGTGAGGGAGGGTACGAGCAGTACTTC; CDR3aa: CASSEGGYEQYF
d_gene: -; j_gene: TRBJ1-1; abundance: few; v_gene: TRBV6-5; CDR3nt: TGTGCCAGCAGCCCCCGGAGTGGGTCCTTGAGAGCTTTCTTT; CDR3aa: CASSPRSGSLRAFF
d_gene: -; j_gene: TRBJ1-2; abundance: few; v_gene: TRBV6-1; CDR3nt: TGTGCCAGCAGTGAAGCGGCAGGACTCACTGGAACCCATTTTGGCTACACCTTC; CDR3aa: CASSEAAGLTGTHFGYTF
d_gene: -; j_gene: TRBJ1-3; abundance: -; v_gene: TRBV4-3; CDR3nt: TGCGCCAGCAGCCAAGAGGTCCTCGAGTCAGGAAACACCATATATTTT; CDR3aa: CASSQEVLESGNTIYF
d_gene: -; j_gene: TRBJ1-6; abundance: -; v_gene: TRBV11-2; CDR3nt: TGTGCCAGCAGCTTACGACGGGATTCACCCCTCCACTTT; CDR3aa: CASSLRRDSPLHF
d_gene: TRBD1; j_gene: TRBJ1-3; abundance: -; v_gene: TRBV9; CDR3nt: TGTGCCAGCAGCCTAACTCAGGGGGCGCGAGGAAACACCATATATTTT; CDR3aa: CASSLTQGARGNTIYF
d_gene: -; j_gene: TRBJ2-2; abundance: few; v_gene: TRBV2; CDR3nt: TGTGCCAGCATACAGGCACCGAACACCGGGGAGCTGTTTTTT; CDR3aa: CASIQAPNTGELFF
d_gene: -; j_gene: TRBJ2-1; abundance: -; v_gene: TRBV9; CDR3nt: TGTGCCAGCAGCGAGCTAAGCTCCTCCTACAATGAGCAGTTCTTC; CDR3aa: CASSELSSSYNEQFF
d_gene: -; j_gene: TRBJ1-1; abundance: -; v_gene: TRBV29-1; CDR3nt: TGCAGCGTCCCGGGACTTCCATTGACCACTGAAGCTTTCTTT; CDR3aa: CSVPGLPLTTEAFF